This entry features one TCR beta chain sequence. In terms of age and location, participants ranged from about 18 to 100 years and lived in about two dozen US areas. The germline V gene has CDR1 MNHEY and CDR2 SMNVEV (reference sequence). Trimming took off 5 bases at V and 2 bases at J, with 18 bases between the two ends. This CDR3 comprises 16 residues. The sample comes from a study of blood T cell repertoires in COVID-19. Study overall: The study drew acute and convalescent COVID-19 samples from the United States, Italy and Spain.

Per the original data handling: The assay estimated nucleated cells by amplifying reference gene primers. Profiled with immunoSEQ multiplex PCR; TCRdb holds only in-frame clones, not every one. Clonal size and the V and J genes are those of that table, whereas D and trimming came from the DNA. The sample yields some 160,000 clones, approximately 88% seen once. Sequences were obtained from PBMCs or T cells enriched from blood (not recorded which). The genes are TRBV27 and TRBJ1-2; D not certain. The origin of this receptor is a woman between 45 and 60 years old who had recovered from COVID-19. CDR3 bases: TGTGCCAGCAGTATCACCCCCTTTTCGAGGAACTATGGCTACACCTTC. The encoded protein is CASSITPFSRNYGYTF.